This T cell receptor beta chain was recovered during a study of blood T cell repertoires in COVID-19. Original processing methods: Scientists estimated how many nucleated cells there were by amplifying reference gene primers. Only in-frame clones appear in the TCRdb table, and some are missing; sequencing was by immunoSEQ multiplex PCR. The DNA gave D and trimming, while V, J and clone size come from that table. The data show 380,000 or so clones, about 88% seen once. The V gene lost 5 bases and the J gene lost 8 bases, with 21 bases spanning the gap. This CDR3 comprises 16 residues. Germline assignment: CDR1 LGHNT and CDR2 FRNRAP. This clone has more than one count but fewer than ten.

The chain combines TRBV12-5 with TRBJ1-4, with D perhaps TRBD1 (5 bases). Sequencing was done on a sample of peripheral blood. The clonotype originates from a woman aged 55-70 years with COVID-19, enrolled during active disease. Written as DNA, the CDR3 is TGTGCTAGTGGTCCTTCCCCAGGGACTCTCGCCGAAAAACTGTTTTTT. It codes for CASGPSPGTLAEKLFF.